This is a list of T cell receptor beta chains from one sample in a study of cytomegalovirus exposure and HLA in healthy donors. Sequencing was performed with immunoSEQ multiplex PCR; in TCRdb, only in-frame clones are kept and a portion is missing. Of more than 110,000 clones listed, approximately 80% are singletons. The sample comprised PBMCs. These receptors were collected from a man in his fifties or sixties in good health and CMV-seronegative. CDR3s include the opening cysteine and the closing phenylalanine or tryptophan. A D gene is named only where the DNA matches it firmly. Not all rows give a size; the values are once, few, many and, for expanded clones, a class.

j_call: TRBJ1-5; v_call: TRBV7-2; d_call: NA; clone_size: NA; cdr3_aa: CASSLKGTGNGNQPQHF; cdr3_nt: TGTGCCAGCAGCTTAAAAGGAACAGGGAACGGCAATCAGCCCCAGCATTTT
j_call: TRBJ1-4; v_call: TRBV2; d_call: TRBD1; clone_size: NA; cdr3_aa: CASSSRDRGRDGNEKLFF; cdr3_nt: TGTGCCAGCAGTAGCCGGGACAGGGGGCGCGATGGTAATGAAAAACTGTTTTTT
j_call: TRBJ2-1; v_call: TRBV5-1; d_call: NA; clone_size: NA; cdr3_aa: CASSPSAPYNEQFF; cdr3_nt: TGCGCCAGCAGCCCTAGCGCCCCCTACAATGAGCAGTTCTTC
j_call: TRBJ1-5; v_call: TRBV7-8; d_call: NA; clone_size: NA; cdr3_aa: CASSLTVAGRKPQHF; cdr3_nt: TGTGCCAGCAGCTTAACGGTAGCGGGTCGAAAGCCCCAGCATTTT
j_call: TRBJ2-7; v_call: TRBV13; d_call: TRBD2; clone_size: NA; cdr3_aa: CASSGGGLAGGLHEQYF; cdr3_nt: TGTGCCAGCAGCGGAGGTGGGCTAGCGGGGGGGCTGCACGAGCAGTACTTC
j_call: TRBJ2-7; v_call: TRBV18; d_call: NA; clone_size: NA; cdr3_aa: CASSPPGDGYEQYF; cdr3_nt: TGTGCCAGCTCACCGCCAGGGGATGGCTACGAGCAGTACTTC
j_call: TRBJ2-2; v_call: TRBV9; d_call: NA; clone_size: NA; cdr3_aa: CASSITVNTGELFF; cdr3_nt: TGTGCCAGCAGTATCACTGTGAACACCGGGGAGCTGTTTTTT
j_call: TRBJ1-5; v_call: TRBV2; d_call: TRBD1; clone_size: NA; cdr3_aa: CASSVGTGMFNGQPQHF; cdr3_nt: TGTGCCAGCAGTGTAGGGACAGGGATGTTTAATGGTCAGCCCCAGCATTTT
j_call: TRBJ1-6; v_call: TRBV27; d_call: NA; clone_size: NA; cdr3_aa: CASSSRQVSYNSPLHF; cdr3_nt: TGTGCCAGCAGTTCGCGACAGGTCTCCTATAATTCACCCCTCCACTTT
j_call: TRBJ2-1; v_call: TRBV5-1; d_call: TRBD2; clone_size: NA; cdr3_aa: CASSTASGRGNEQFF; cdr3_nt: TGCGCCAGCAGCACCGCTAGCGGGAGAGGCAATGAGCAGTTCTTC
j_call: TRBJ1-4; v_call: TRBV18; d_call: TRBD1; clone_size: NA; cdr3_aa: CASTFTVGQGPNEKLFF; cdr3_nt: TGTGCCAGCACATTCACGGTGGGACAGGGGCCTAATGAAAAACTGTTTTTT
j_call: TRBJ2-1; v_call: TRBV5-5; d_call: NA; clone_size: once; cdr3_aa: CASSTVDGGEQFF; cdr3_nt: TGTGCCAGCAGCACCGTAGACGGGGGTGAGCAGTTCTTC
j_call: TRBJ2-3; v_call: TRBV11-3; d_call: TRBD2; clone_size: NA; cdr3_aa: CASSVGGNTDTQYF; cdr3_nt: TGTGCCAGCAGCGTGGGAGGGAACACAGATACGCAGTATTTT
j_call: TRBJ1-2; v_call: TRBV27; d_call: TRBD1; clone_size: NA; cdr3_aa: CASSKQGEANYGYTF; cdr3_nt: TGTGCCAGCAGCAAACAGGGGGAAGCTAACTATGGCTACACCTTC
j_call: TRBJ2-7; v_call: TRBV2; d_call: TRBD2; clone_size: once; cdr3_aa: CASRFTSGGFKEQYF; cdr3_nt: TGTGCCAGCAGATTCACTAGCGGAGGGTTTAAAGAGCAGTACTTC
j_call: TRBJ2-2; v_call: TRBV5-1; d_call: NA; clone_size: NA; cdr3_aa: CASSLIRGGNTGELFF; cdr3_nt: TGCGCCAGCAGCTTGATTCGCGGGGGCAACACCGGGGAGCTGTTTTTT
j_call: TRBJ2-7; v_call: TRBV5-1; d_call: TRBD1; clone_size: NA; cdr3_aa: CASSSLGQYYEQYF; cdr3_nt: TGCGCCAGCAGCTCCTTGGGACAGTACTACGAGCAGTACTTC
j_call: TRBJ1-2; v_call: TRBV5-5; d_call: NA; clone_size: few; cdr3_aa: CASSLPENYGYTF; cdr3_nt: TGTGCCAGCAGCTTGCCAGAAAACTATGGCTACACCTTC
j_call: TRBJ2-1; v_call: TRBV5-1; d_call: TRBD2; clone_size: NA; cdr3_aa: CASSFLTSGGYNEQFF; cdr3_nt: TGCGCCAGCAGCTTTCTCACTAGCGGGGGCTACAATGAGCAGTTCTTC
j_call: TRBJ1-6; v_call: TRBV7-9; d_call: NA; clone_size: NA; cdr3_aa: CASSLIGGAGASPLHF; cdr3_nt: TGTGCCAGCAGCTTAATAGGGGGGGCAGGGGCCTCACCCCTCCACTTT